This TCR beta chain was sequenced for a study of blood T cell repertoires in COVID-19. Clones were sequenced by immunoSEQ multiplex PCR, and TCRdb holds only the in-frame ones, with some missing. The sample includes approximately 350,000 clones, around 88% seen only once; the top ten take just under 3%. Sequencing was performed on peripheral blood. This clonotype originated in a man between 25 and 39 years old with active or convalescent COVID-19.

This CDR3 is CASSYLGLGEQFF. For the CDR3, the DNA is TGTGCCAGCAGTTACCTTGGTCTCGGTGAGCAGTTCTTC. The rearrangement joins TRBV6-2 or TRBV6-3 to TRBJ2-1; D gene ambiguous. Per the germline V gene, CDR1 is MNHEY and CDR2 is SVGEGT. V was shortened by 2 bases and J by 9 bases, with 11 bases between the two germline ends. The CDR3 is 13 amino acids.